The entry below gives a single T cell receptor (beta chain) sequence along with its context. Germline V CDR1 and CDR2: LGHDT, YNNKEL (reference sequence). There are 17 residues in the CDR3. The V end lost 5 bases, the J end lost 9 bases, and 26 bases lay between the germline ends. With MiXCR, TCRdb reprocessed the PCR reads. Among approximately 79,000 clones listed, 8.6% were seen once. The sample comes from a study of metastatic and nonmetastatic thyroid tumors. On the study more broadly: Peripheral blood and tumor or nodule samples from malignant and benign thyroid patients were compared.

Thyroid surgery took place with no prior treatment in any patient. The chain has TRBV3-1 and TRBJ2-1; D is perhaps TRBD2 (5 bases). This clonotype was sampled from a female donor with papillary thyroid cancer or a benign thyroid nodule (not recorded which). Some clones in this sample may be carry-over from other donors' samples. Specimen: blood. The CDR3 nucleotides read TGTGCCAGCAGCAAAACCTCCCTAGCCGGAACTGGCTTTGAGCAGTTCTTC. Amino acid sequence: CASSKTSLAGTGFEQFF.